This TCR beta chain was captured by sequencing in a study of OX40 agonist ivuxolimab in advanced cancers. This clone is a singleton in its sample. Trimming left V 1 base short and J 5 bases short, with 11 bases between. This CDR3 has 14 amino acids. Germline loops: CDR1 SGHAT, CDR2 FQNNGV. Libraries were prepared by immunoSEQ multiplex PCR; TCRdb keeps only in-frame clonotypes and omits some of them. The sample contains around 36,000 clones, roughly 84% of which appear only once. This receptor was identified in an adult with an advanced solid tumor such as melanoma, head and neck, liver or kidney cancer. V and J are TRBV11-2 and TRBJ1-1, with TRBD1 as a possible D gene (5 bases). The source material was CD4+ or CD8+ T cells sorted from blood, sampled in a trial of the OX40 agonist ivuxolimab. CDR3: CASSLGAGWTEAFF. The DNA for the CDR3 is TGTGCCAGCAGCTTAGGGGCAGGGTGGACTGAAGCTTTCTTT.